The source of this T cell receptor beta chain is a study of control samples from healthy donors and cancer patients. Germline V lookup: CDR1 MGHRA, CDR2 YSYEKL. CDR3 length: 15 amino acids. The ends lost 4 bases at V and 3 bases at J; junction bases unmatched: 4. Data came from immunoSEQ multiplex PCR; TCRdb stores just in-frame clones and leaves some out. The data show roughly 120,000 clones, with 80% to 90% seen just once and around 1.2% held by the top ten. This clone has a single count. The rearrangement uses TRBV4-1 and TRBJ2-2, with TRBD1 matching over 8 bases. Sequenced sample: PBMCs. This TCR came from a woman in her forties or fifties with colorectal cancer. CDR3 in DNA: TGCGCCAGCAGCCCAGGACAGGGCTACACCGGGGAGCTGTTTTTT. It encodes CASSPGQGYTGELFF.